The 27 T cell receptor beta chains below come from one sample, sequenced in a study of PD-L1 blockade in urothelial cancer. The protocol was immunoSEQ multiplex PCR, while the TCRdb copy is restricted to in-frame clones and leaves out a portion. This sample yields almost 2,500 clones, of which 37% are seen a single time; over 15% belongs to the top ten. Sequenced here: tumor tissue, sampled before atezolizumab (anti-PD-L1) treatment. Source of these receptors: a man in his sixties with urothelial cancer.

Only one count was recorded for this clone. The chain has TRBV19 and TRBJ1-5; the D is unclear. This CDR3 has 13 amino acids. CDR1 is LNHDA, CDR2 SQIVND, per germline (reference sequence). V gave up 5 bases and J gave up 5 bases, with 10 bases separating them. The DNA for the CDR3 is TGTGCCAGTAGTCCCCATGGGTATCAGCCCCAGCATTTT. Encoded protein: CASSPHGYQPQHF.

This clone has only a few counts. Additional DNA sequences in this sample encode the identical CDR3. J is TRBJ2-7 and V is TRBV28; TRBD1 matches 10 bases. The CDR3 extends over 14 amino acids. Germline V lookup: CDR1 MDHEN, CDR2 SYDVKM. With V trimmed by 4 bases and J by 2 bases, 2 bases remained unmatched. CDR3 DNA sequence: TGTGCCAGCAGTTCGGGACAGGGGCCCTACGAGCAGTACTTC. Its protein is CASSSGQGPYEQYF. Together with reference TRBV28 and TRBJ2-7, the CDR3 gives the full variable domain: DVKVTQSSRYLVKRTGEKVFLECVQDMDHENMFWYRQDPGLGLRLIYFSYDVKMKEKGDIPEGYSVSREKKERFSLILESASTNQTSMYLCASSSGQGPYEQYFGPGTRLTVT.

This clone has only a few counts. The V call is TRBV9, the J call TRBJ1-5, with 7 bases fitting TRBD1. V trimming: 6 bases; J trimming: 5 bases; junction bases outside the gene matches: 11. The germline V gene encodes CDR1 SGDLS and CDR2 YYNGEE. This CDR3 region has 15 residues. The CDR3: CASTGARGDYQPQHF. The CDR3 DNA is TGTGCCAGCACGGGCGCCAGGGGGGACTATCAGCCCCAGCATTTT.

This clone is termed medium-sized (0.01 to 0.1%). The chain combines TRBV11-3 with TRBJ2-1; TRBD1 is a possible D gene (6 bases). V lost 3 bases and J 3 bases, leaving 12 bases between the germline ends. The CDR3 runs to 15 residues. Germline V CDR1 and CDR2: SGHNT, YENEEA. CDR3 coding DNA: TGTGCCAGCAGCTTGGGGCAGGGGATCTACAATGAGCAGTTCTTC. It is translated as CASSLGQGIYNEQFF.

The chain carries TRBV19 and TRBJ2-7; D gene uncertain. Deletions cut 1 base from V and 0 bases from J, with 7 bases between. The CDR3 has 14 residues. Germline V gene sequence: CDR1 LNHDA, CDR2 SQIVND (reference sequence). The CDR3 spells CASSIGSTSYEQYF. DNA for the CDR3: TGTGCCAGTAGTATAGGAAGCACCTCCTACGAGCAGTACTTC.

The CDR3 nucleotides are TGTGCCAGTAGTATAGACGACTCAGGGGTGACTGAAGCTTTCTTT. It specifies CASSIDDSGVTEAFF. The J gene is TRBJ1-1, the V gene TRBV19; maybe TRBD1 (6 bases). In germline, CDR1 is LNHDA, CDR2 SQIVND (reference sequence). Trimming left V 0 bases short and J 5 bases short, with 13 bases between. This CDR3 comprises 15 residues.

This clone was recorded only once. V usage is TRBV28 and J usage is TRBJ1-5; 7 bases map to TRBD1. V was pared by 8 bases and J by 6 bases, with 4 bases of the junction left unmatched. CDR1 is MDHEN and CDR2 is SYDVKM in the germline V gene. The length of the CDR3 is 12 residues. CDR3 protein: CASQGGTQPQHF. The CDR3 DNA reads TGTGCCAGCCAGGGGGGAACTCAGCCCCAGCATTTT.

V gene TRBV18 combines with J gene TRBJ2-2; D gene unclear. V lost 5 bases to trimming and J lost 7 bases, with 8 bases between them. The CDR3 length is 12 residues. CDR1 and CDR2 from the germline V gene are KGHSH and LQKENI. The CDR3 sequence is CASSTVYGELFF. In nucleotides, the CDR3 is TGTGCCAGCTCAACCGTTTACGGGGAGCTGTTTTTT.

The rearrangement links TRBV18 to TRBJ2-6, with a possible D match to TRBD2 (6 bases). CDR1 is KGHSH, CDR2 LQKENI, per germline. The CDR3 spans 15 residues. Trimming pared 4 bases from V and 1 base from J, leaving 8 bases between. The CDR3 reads CASSRGVSGANVLTF. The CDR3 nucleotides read TGTGCCAGCTCACGCGGGGTATCTGGGGCCAACGTCCTGACTTTC.

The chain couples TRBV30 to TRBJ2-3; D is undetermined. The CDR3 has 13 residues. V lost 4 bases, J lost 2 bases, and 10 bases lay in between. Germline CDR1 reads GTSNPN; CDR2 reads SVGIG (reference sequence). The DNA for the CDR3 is TGTGCCTGGACACTGGGAATCACAGATACGCAGTATTTT. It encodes CAWTLGITDTQYF.

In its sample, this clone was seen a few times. This CDR3 reads CASSQDIGKGLSYNEQFF. The CDR3 bases are TGCGCCAGCAGCCAAGATATCGGTAAGGGGCTCTCCTACAATGAGCAGTTCTTC. This rearrangement joins TRBV4-1 to TRBJ2-1; the D gene is possibly TRBD1 (5 bases). The CDR3 runs 18 residues. From germline, CDR1 is MGHRA and CDR2 YSYEKL. The ends were cut back, 0 bases at V and 0 bases at J, with 15 bases in the middle.

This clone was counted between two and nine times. The CDR3: CASSVGATTDTQYF. The CDR3 region has the DNA TGTGCCAGCAGCGTAGGGGCCACCACAGATACGCAGTATTTT. V usage is TRBV9 and J usage is TRBJ2-3; unclear D gene. Germline values: CDR1 SGDLS, CDR2 YYNGEE. The V end lost 0 bases, the J end lost 2 bases, and 7 bases lay between the germline ends. CDR3 length: 14 amino acids.

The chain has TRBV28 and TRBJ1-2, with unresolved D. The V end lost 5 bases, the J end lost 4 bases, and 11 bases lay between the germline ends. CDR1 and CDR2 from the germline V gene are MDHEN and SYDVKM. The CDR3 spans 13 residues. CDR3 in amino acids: CASSAGRGYGYTF. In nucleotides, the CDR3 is TGTGCCAGCAGTGCCGGCCGGGGCTATGGCTACACCTTC.

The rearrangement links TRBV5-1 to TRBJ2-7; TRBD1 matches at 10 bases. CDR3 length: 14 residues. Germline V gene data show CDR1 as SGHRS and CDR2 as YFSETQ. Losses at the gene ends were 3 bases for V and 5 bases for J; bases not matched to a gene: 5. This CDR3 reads CASSSTGGMDEQYF. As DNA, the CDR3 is TGCGCCAGCAGCTCGACAGGGGGCATGGACGAGCAGTACTTC.

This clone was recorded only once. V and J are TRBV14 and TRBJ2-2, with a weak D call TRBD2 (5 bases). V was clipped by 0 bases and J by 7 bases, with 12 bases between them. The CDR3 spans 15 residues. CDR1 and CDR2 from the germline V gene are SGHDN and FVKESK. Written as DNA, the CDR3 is TGTGCCAGCAGCCAAGAATGGCCCGGGGACGGGGAGCTGTTTTTT. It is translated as CASSQEWPGDGELFF.

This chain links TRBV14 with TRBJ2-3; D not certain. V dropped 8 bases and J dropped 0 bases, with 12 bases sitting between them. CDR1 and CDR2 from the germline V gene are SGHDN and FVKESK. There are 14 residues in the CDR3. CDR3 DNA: TGTGCCAGCGGACCAGGTTTTAGCACAGATACGCAGTATTTT. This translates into CASGPGFSTDTQYF.

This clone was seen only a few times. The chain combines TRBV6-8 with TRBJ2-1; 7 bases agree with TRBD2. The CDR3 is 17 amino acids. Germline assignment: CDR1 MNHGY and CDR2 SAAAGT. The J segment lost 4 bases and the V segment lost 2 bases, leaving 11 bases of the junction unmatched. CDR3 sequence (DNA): TGTGCCAGCAGTTACGCCGCGGCTAGCGGCCCGTACAATGAGCAGTTCTTC. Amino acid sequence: CASSYAAASGPYNEQFF.

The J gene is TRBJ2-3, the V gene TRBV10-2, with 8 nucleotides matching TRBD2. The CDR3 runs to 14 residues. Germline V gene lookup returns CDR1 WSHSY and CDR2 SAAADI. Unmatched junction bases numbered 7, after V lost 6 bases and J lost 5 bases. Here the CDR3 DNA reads TGCGCCAGCAGCTTCGGGGGGGGCGGAGATACGCAGTATTTT. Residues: CASSFGGGGDTQYF.

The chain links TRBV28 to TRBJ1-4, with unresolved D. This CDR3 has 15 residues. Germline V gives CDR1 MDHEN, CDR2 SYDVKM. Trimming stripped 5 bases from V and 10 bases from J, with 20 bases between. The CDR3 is CASSTLGDPVRKLFF. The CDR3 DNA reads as TGTGCCAGCAGTACCCTAGGTGACCCGGTGAGAAAACTGTTTTTT.

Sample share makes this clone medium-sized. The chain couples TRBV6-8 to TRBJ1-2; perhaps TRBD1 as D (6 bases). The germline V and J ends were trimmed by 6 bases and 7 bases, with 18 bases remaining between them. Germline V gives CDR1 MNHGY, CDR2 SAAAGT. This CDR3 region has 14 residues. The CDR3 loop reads CASSKYNRAPGYTF. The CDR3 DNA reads TGTGCCAGCAGCAAGTATAACAGGGCCCCTGGCTACACCTTC.

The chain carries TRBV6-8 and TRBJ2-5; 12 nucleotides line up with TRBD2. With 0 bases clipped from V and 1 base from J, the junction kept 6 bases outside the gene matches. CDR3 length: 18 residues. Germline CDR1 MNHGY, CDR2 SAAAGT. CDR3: CASSYSTSGGRAQETQYF. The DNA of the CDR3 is TGTGCCAGCAGTTACTCGACTAGCGGGGGACGCGCCCAAGAGACCCAGTACTTC.

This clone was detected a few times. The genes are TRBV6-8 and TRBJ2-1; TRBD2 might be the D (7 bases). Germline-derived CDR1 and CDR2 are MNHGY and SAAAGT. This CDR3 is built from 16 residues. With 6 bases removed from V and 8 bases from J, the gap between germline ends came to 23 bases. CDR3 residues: CASSKAMGGLWDEQFF. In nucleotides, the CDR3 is TGTGCCAGCAGCAAGGCGATGGGGGGGCTCTGGGATGAGCAGTTCTTC.

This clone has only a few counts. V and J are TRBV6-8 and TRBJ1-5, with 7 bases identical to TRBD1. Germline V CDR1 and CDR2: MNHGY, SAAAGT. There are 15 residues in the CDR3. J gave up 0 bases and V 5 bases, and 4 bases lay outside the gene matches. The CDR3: CASSPSGGSNQPQHF. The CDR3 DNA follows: TGTGCCAGCAGTCCTTCAGGGGGTAGCAATCAGCCCCAGCATTTT.

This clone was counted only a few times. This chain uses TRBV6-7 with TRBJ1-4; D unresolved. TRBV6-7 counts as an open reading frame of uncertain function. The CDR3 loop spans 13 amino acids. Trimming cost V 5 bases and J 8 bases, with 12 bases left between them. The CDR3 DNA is TGTGCCAGCAGTGAACGAGTGGAGGAAAAACTGTTTTTT. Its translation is CASSERVEEKLFF.

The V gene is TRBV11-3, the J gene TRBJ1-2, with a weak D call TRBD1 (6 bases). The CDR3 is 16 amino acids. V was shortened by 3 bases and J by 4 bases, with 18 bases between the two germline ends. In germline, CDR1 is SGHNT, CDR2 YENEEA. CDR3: CASSLSGHRTGYGYTF. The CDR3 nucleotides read TGTGCCAGCAGCTTGTCGGGACACAGAACCGGCTATGGCTACACCTTC.

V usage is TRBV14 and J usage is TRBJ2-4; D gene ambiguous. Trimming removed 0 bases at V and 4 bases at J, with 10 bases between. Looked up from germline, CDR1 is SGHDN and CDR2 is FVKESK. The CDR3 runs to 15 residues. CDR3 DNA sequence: TGTGCCAGCAGCCAAGATGTGTTGTCAAAAAACATTCAGTACTTC. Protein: CASSQDVLSKNIQYF. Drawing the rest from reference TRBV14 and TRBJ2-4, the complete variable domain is EAGVTQFPSHSVIEKGQTVTLRCDPISGHDNLYWYRRVMGKEIKFLLHFVKESKQDESGMPNNRFLAERTGGTYSTLKVQPAELEDSGVYFCASSQDVLSKNIQYFGAGTRLSVL.

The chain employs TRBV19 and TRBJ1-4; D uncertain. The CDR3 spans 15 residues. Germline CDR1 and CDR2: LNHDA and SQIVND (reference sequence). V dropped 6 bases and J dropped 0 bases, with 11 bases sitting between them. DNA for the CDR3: TGTGCCAGTAGCGAAATTTTTGCAACTAATGAAAAACTGTTTTTT. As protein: CASSEIFATNEKLFF.